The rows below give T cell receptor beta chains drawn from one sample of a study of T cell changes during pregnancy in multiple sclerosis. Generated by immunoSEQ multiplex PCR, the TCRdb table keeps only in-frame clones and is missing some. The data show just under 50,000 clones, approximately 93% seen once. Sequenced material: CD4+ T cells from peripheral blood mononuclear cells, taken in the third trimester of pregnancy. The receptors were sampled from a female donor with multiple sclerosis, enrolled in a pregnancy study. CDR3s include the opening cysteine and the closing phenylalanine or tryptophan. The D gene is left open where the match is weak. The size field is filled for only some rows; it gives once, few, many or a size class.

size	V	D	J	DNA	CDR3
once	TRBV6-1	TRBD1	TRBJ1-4	TGTGCCAGCAGGGGGGACAGGGCTAATGAAAAACTGTTTTTT	CASRGDRANEKLFF
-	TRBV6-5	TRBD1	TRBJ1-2	TGTGCCAGCAGAAGACAGGGAACTAACTATGGCTACACCTTC	CASRRQGTNYGYTF
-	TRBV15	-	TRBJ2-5	TGTGCCACCTCGTCCCCGGGCCAAGAGACCCAGTACTTC	CATSSPGQETQYF
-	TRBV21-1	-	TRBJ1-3	TGTGCCAGCAGCAGACGACCGGGACAGGCCTTCGGAGGAAACACCATATATTTT	CASSRRPGQAFGGNTIYF
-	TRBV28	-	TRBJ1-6	TGTGCCAGCAGTCGATTACAGTTATCTAATTCACCCCTCCACTTT	CASSRLQLSNSPLHF
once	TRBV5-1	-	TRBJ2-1	TGCGCCAGCAGCCCCGCCGGGGGGCAGGGGACATACAATGAGCAGTTCTTC	CASSPAGGQGTYNEQFF
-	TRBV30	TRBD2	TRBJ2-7	TGTGCCTGGAGGGCAAGCGGGAGTCGAGAGCAGTACTTC	CAWRASGSREQYF
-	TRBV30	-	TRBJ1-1	TGTGCCTGGAGTGGGGAGGCGATGAACACTGAAGCTTTCTTT	CAWSGEAMNTEAFF
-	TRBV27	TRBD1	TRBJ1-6	TGTGCCAGCACCCTGGACAGGGCAGTTAATTCACCCCTCCACTTT	CASTLDRAVNSPLHF
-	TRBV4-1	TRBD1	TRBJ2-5	TGCGCCAGCAGCCAAGATCAGGCCAGGGGGCAAGAGACCCAGTACTTC	CASSQDQARGQETQYF
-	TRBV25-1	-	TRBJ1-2	TGTGCCAGCAGTGATAGGAGGATCTATGGCTACACCTTC	CASSDRRIYGYTF
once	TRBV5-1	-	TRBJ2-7	TGCGCCAGCAGCTCCGCGGGGAGCTCCTACGAGCAGTACTTC	CASSSAGSSYEQYF
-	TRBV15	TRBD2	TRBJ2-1	TGTGCCACCAGCGAAAGCGGGAGGTTCAATGAGCAGTTCTTC	CATSESGRFNEQFF
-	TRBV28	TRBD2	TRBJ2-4	TGTGCCAGCAGCACAGCGGGAAGAGCCAAAAACATTCAGTACTTC	CASSTAGRAKNIQYF
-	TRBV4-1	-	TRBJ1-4	TGCGCCAGCAGCCAAAACTTAATGGAAAAACTGTTTTTT	CASSQNLMEKLFF
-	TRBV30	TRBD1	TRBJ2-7	TGTGCCTGGTCCCGGGACAGTTCCTACGAGCAGTACTTC	CAWSRDSSYEQYF
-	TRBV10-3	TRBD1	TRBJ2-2	TGTGCCATCAGTGAGACAAGGACAGGGGACACCGGGGAGCTGTTTTTT	CAISETRTGDTGELFF
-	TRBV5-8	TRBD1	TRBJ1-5	TGTGCCAGCAGCGCTAGACAGGGCTGGCAGCCCCAGCATTTT	CASSARQGWQPQHF
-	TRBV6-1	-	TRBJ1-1	TGTGCCAGCAGACCAGGGGTAGTGGCTTTCTTT	CASRPGVVAFF
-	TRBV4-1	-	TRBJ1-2	TGCGCCAGCAGCCAAGATCGCATAGGGGCGCGGTATGGCTACACCTTC	CASSQDRIGARYGYTF
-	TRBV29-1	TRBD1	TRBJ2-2	TGCAGCGCCAGACAGGGTTTCAACACCGGGGAGCTGTTTTTT	CSARQGFNTGELFF
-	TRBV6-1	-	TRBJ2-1	TGTGCCAGCATTTGGCCAGGGAACAATGAGCAGTTCTTC	CASIWPGNNEQFF
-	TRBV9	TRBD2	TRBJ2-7	TGTGCCAGCAGCCCTTGGACTAGCGGAAGCTCCTACGAGCAGTACTTC	CASSPWTSGSSYEQYF